This T cell receptor (beta chain) comes out of a study of blood T cell repertoires in COVID-19. Whole-study context: There were acute and convalescent COVID-19 samples, and they came from the United States, Italy and Spain. In each case, the material was cDNA or gDNA derived from T cells, B-cell-depleted T cells, or PBMCs.

Enrollment of patients from Seattle took place during active infection, with longitudinal follow-up. In the source study's methods: Amplified reference gene primers provided the basis for estimating nucleated cell counts. Some clones are missing from TCRdb's copy, which holds only in-frame ones; the method was immunoSEQ multiplex PCR. The V and J calls and clone size come from that table; D and trimming were worked out from the DNA. The sample contains approximately 250,000 clones, more than 75% of which appear only once. The CDR3 runs 14 residues. Trimming removed 1 base from V and 1 base from J, with 5 bases in between. Per germline, CDR1 MNHNS and CDR2 SASEGT.

The receptor comes from an older woman with COVID-19, enrolled during active disease. V is TRBV6-1 and J is TRBJ1-5; no firm D call. Sample: peripheral blood. This CDR3 is CASSEVQSNQPQHF. Here the CDR3 DNA reads TGTGCCAGCAGTGAAGTACAGAGCAATCAGCCCCAGCATTTT.